This T cell receptor (beta chain) emerged from a study of Graves' ophthalmopathy and Graves' hyperthyroidism. Looking at the study overall: By definition, stable hyperthyroidism involved no ophthalmopathy within 18 months of follow-up.

Hyperthyroidism in these 18- to 65-year-old patients was newly diagnosed, lasting under 2 months. Diagnosis was based on clinical symptoms, serum thyroxine, TRAb, thyroid ultrasound and orbital computed tomography. Investigators amplified TCR beta CDR3 regions from RNA transcripts. First-round RT-PCR used HTBI primers; second-round multiplex PCR followed. TCRdb reprocessed the multiplex PCR reads with MiXCR, giving one entry per CDR3 protein. The sample has around 520,000 distinct CDR3 sequences, 39% seen once. CDR1 is SGHDN and CDR2 is FVKESK in the germline V gene. The CDR3 totals 8 residues, both ends included. With respect to this clonotype: This CDR3 is missing its conserved last phenylalanine or tryptophan, likely due to a read error. No DNA is shown, since the ends of the CDR3 on it are uncertain; the CDR3 is the one TCRdb lists.

The sequenced material came from peripheral blood or thyroid tissue (not recorded which). This TCR came from an adult man with Graves' hyperthyroidism. The V gene is TRBV14, the J gene TRBJ1-6. The chain's CDR3 is CASSHGPS.